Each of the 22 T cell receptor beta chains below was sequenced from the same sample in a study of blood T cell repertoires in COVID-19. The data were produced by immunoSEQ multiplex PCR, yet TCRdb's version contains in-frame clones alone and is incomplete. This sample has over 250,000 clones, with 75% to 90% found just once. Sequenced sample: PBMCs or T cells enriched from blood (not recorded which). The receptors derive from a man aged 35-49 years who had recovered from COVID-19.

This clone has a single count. The CDR3: CASSPLAGPRGWDTQYF. Here the CDR3 DNA reads TGTGCCAGCAGTCCCCTTGCGGGACCACGGGGGTGGGATACGCAGTATTTT. V is TRBV27 and J is TRBJ2-3; TRBD2 might be the D (6 bases). The CDR3 has 17 residues. The V end was cut by 5 bases, the J end by 6 bases, with 24 bases between. CDR1 and CDR2 (germline): MNHEY, SMNVEV (reference sequence).

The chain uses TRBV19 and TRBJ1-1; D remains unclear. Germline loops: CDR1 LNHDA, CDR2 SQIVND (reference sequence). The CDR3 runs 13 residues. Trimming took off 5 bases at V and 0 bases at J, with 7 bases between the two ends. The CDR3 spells CASSFNMNTEAFF. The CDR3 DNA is TGTGCCAGTAGTTTCAACATGAACACTGAAGCTTTCTTT.

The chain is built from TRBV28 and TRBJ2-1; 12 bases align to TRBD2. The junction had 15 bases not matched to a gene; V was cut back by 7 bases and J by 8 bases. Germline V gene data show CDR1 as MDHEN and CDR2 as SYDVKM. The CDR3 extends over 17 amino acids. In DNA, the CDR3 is TGTGCCAGCACTGGTCTTTTTGGGACTAGCGGGTTCGATGAGCAGTTCTTC. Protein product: CASTGLFGTSGFDEQFF.

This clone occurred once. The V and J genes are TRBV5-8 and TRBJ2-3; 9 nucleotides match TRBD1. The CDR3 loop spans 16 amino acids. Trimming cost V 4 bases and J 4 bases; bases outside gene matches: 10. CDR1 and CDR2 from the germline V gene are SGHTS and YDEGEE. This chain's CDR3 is CASSLGQGISSDTQYF. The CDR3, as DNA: TGTGCCAGCAGCCTTGGACAGGGGATATCCTCAGATACGCAGTATTTT. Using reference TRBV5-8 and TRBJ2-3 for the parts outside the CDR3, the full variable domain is EAGVTQSPTHLIKTRGQQATLRCSPISGHTSVYWYQQALGLGLQFLLWYDEGEERNRGNFPPRFSGRQFPNYSSELNVNALELEDSALYLCASSLGQGISSDTQYFGPGTRLTVL.

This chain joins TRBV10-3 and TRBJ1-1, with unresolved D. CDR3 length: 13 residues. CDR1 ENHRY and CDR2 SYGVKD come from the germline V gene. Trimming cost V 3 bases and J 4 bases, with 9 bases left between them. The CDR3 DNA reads TGTGCCATCAGTGATCTAGTAGGCACTGAAGCTTTCTTT. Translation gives CAISDLVGTEAFF.

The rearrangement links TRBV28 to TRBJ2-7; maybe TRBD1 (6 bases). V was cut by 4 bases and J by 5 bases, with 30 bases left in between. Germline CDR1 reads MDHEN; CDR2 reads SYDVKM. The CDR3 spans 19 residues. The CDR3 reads CASSSLKGPTGMRLDEQYF. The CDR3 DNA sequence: TGTGCCAGCAGTTCGTTAAAAGGGCCCACAGGGATGAGGCTTGACGAGCAGTACTTC.

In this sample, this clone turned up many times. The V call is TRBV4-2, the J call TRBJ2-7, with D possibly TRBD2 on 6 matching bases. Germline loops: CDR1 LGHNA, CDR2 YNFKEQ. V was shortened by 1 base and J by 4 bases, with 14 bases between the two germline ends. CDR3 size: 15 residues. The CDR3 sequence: CASSQARTTQYEQYF. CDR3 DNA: TGTGCCAGCAGCCAAGCGAGGACTACCCAGTACGAGCAGTACTTC.

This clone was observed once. The CDR3 DNA reads TGTGCCACCAGTGACCCTGACAGGGGTCGGGCTTTCTTT. It is translated as CATSDPDRGRAFF. This chain joins TRBV24-1 and TRBJ1-1, with TRBD1 matching over 8 bases. Germline V gene lookup returns CDR1 KGHDR and CDR2 SFDVKD. The V segment lost 4 bases and the J segment 11 bases; nucleotides outside the gene matches: 8. The CDR3 is 13 amino acids.

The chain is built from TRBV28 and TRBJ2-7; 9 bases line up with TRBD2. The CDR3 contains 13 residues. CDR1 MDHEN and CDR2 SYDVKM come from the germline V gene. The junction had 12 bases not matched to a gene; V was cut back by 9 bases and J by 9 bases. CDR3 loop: CASRTGRGRVQYF. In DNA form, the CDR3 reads TGTGCCAGTCGGACAGGCCGCGGGAGGGTGCAGTACTTC.

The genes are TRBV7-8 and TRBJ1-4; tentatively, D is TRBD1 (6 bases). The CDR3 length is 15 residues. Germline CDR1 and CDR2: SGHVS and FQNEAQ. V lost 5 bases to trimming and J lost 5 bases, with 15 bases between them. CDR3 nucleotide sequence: TGTGCCAGCAGCGGCGACAGGTGGGGAAATGAAAAACTGTTTTTT. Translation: CASSGDRWGNEKLFF. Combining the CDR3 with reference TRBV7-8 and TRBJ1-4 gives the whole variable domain GAGVSQSPRYKVAKRGQDVALRCDPISGHVSLFWYQQALGQGPEFLTYFQNEAQLDKSGLPSDRFFAERPEGSVSTLKIQRTQQEDSAVYLCASSGDRWGNEKLFFGSGTQLSVL.

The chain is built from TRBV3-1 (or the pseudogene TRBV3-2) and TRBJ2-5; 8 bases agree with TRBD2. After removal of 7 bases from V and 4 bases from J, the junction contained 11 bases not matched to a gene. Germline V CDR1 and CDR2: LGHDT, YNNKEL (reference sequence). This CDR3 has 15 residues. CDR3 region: CASTPGGGPRETQYF. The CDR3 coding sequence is TGTGCCAGCACCCCAGGCGGGGGGCCCAGAGAGACCCAGTACTTC.

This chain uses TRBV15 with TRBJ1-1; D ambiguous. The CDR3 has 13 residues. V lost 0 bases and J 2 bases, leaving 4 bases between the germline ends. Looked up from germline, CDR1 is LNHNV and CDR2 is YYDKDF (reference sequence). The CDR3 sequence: CATSRELNTEAFF. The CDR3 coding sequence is TGTGCCACCAGCAGAGAACTAAACACTGAAGCTTTCTTT.

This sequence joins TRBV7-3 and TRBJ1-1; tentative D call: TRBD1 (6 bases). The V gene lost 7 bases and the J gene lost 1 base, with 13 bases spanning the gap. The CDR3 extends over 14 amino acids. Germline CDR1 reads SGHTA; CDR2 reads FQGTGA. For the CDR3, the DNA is TGTGCCAGCAAAGCTTCACAGGGGAACACTGAAGCTTTCTTT. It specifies CASKASQGNTEAFF.

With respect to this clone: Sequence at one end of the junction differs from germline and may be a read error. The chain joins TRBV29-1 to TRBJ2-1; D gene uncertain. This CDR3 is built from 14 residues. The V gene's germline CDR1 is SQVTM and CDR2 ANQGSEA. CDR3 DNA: TGCAGCGTTGAATGGTCAGGTGCCTACCATGAGCAGTTCTTC. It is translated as CSVEWSGAYHEQFF.

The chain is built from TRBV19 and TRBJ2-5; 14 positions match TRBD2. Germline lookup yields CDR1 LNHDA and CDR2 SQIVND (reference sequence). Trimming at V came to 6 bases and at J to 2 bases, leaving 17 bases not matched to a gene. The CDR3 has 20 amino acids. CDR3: CASRPYGGTSGSTGQETQYF. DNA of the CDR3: TGTGCCAGTAGGCCATATGGAGGGACTAGCGGGAGTACGGGGCAAGAGACCCAGTACTTC.

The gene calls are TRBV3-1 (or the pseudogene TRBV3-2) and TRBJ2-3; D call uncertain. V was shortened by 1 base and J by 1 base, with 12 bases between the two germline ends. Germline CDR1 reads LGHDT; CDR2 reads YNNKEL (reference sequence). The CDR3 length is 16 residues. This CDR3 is CASSQVRAFGTDTQYF. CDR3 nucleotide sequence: TGTGCCAGCAGCCAAGTGCGAGCTTTCGGCACAGATACGCAGTATTTT.

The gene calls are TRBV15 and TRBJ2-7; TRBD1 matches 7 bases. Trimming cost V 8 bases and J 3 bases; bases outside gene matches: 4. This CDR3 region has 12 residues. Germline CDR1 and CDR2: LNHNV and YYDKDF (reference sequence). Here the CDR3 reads CATADRYYEQYF. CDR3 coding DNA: TGTGCCACCGCGGACAGGTACTACGAGCAGTACTTC.

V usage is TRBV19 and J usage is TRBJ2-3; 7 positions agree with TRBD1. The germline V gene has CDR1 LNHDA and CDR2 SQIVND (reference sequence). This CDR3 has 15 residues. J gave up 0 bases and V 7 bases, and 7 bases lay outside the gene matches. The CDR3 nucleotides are TGTGCCAGTACCGCGACAGGGAGTAGCACAGATACGCAGTATTTT. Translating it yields CASTATGSSTDTQYF.

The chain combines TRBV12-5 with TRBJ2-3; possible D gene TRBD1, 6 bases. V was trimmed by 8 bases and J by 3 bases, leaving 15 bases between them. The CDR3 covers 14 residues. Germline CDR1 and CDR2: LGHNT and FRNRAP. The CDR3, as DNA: TGTGCTAGTACCCCACCTACAGGGACAGATACGCAGTATTTT. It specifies CASTPPTGTDTQYF.

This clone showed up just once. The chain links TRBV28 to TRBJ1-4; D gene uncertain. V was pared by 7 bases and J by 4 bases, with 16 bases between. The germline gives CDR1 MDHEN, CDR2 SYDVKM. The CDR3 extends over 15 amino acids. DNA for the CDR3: TGTGCCAGCATTGATCGGTCGCCGGGTAATGAAAAACTGTTTTTT. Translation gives CASIDRSPGNEKLFF.

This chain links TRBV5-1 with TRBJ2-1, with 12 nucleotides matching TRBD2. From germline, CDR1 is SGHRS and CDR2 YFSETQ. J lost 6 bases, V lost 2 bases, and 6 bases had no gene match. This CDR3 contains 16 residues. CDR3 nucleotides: TGCGCCAGCAGCTTCCCACGGACTAGCGGGGTCAATGAGCAGTTCTTC. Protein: CASSFPRTSGVNEQFF. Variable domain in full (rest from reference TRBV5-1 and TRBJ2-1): KAGVTQTPRYLIKTRGQQVTLSCSPISGHRSVSWYQQTPGQGLQFLFEYFSETQRNKGNFPGRFSGRQFSNSRSEMNVSTLELGDSALYLCASSFPRTSGVNEQFFGPGTRLTVL.

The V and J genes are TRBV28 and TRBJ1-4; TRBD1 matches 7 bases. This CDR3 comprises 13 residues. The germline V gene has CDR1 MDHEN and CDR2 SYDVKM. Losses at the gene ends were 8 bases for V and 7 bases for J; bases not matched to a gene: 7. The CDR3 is CASPRTGAEKLFF. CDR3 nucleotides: TGTGCCAGCCCCAGGACAGGAGCTGAAAAACTGTTTTTT. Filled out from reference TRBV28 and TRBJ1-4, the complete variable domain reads DVKVTQSSRYLVKRTGEKVFLECVQDMDHENMFWYRQDPGLGLRLIYFSYDVKMKEKGDIPEGYSVSREKKERFSLILESASTNQTSMYLCASPRTGAEKLFFGSGTQLSVL.